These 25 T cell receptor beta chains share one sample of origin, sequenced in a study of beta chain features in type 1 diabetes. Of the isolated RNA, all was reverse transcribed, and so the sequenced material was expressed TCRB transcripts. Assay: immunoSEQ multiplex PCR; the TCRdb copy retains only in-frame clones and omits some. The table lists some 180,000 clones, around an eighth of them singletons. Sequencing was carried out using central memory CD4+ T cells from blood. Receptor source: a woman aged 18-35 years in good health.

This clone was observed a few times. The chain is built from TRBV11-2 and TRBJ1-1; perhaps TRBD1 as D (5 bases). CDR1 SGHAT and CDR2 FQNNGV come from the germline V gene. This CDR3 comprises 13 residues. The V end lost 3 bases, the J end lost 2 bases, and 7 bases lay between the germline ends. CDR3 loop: CASSLDINTEAFF. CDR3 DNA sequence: TGTGCCAGCAGCTTGGACATTAACACTGAAGCTTTCTTT.

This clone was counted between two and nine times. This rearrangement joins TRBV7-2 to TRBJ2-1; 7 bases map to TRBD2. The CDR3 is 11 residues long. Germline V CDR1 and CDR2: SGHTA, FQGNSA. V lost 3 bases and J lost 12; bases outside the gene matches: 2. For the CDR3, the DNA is TGTGCCAGCAGCTTTGGGGAGGGGCAGTTCTTC. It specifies CASSFGEGQFF.

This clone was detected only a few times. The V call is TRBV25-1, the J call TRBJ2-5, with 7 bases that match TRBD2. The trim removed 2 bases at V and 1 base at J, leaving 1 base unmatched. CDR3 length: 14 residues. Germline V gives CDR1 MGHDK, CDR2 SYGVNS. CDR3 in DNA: TGTGCCAGCAGTGAAGGCGGGAGCCAAGAGACCCAGTACTTC. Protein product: CASSEGGSQETQYF.

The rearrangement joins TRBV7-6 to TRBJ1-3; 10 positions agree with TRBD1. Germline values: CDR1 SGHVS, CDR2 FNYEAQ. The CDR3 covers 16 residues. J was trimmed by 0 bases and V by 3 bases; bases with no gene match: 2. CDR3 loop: CASSFGTGVSGNTIYF. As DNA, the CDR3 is TGTGCCAGCAGCTTCGGGACAGGGGTCTCTGGAAACACCATATATTTT.

This chain's CDR3 is CAWGTSDLQYF. CDR3 bases: TGTGCCTGGGGGACTAGCGATTTGCAGTATTTT. The V call is TRBV30, the J call TRBJ2-3; 10 nucleotides match TRBD2. CDR1 is GTSNPN, CDR2 SVGIG, per germline (reference sequence). V gave up 5 bases and J gave up 11 bases; unmatched junction bases: 4. The CDR3 spans 11 residues.

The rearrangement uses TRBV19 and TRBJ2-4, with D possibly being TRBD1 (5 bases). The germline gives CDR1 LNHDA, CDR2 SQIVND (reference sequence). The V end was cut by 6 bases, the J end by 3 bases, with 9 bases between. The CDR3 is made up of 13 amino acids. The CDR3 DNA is TGTGCCAGTAGAGACAGTGACAAAAACATTCAGTACTTC. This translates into CASRDSDKNIQYF.

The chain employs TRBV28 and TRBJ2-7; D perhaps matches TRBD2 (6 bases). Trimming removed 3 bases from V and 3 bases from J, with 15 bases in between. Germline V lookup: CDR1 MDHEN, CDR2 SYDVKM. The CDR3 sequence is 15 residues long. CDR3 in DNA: TGTGCCAGCAGTTTGATGGGAACGGGGGACTACGAGCAGTACTTC. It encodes CASSLMGTGDYEQYF.

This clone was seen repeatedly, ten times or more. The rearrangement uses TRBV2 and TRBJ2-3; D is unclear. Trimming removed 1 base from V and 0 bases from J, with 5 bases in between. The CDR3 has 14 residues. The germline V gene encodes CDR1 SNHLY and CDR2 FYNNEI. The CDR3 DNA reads TGTGCCAGCAGTGAAGGCCTAAGCACAGATACGCAGTATTTT. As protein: CASSEGLSTDTQYF.

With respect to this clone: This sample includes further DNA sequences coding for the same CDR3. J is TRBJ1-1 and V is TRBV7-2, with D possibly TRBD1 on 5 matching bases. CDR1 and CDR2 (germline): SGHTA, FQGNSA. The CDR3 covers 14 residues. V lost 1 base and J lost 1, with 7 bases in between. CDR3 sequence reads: CASSLVQGNTEAFF. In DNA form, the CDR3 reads TGTGCCAGCAGCTTAGTTCAGGGGAACACTGAAGCTTTCTTT.

This CDR3 is CASSLFGLREGQDTQYF. The CDR3 bases are TGTGCCAGCAGCTTATTCGGGCTGCGGGAGGGCCAAGATACGCAGTATTTT. V is TRBV7-8 and J is TRBJ2-3, with 9 bases fitting TRBD2. V gave up 2 bases and J gave up 5 bases; unmatched junction bases: 11. The germline V gene encodes CDR1 SGHVS and CDR2 FQNEAQ. The CDR3 loop spans 17 amino acids.

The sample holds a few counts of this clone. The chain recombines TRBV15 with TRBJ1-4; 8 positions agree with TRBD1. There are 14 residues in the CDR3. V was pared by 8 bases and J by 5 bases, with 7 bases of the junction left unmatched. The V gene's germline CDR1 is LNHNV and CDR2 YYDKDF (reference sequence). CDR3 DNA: TGTGCCACCTGCCTGGACAGGGCAAATGAAAAACTGTTTTTT. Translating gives CATCLDRANEKLFF.

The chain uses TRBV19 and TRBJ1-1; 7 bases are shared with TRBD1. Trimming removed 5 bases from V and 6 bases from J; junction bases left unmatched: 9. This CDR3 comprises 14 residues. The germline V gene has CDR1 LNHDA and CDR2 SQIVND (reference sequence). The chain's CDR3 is CASSSQGFSAEAFF. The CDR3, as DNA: TGTGCCAGTAGTTCACAGGGGTTTAGCGCTGAAGCTTTCTTT.

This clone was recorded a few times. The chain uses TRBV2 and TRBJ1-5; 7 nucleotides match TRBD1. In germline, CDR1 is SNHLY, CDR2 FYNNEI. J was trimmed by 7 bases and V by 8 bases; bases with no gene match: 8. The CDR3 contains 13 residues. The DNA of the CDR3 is TGTGCCAGCCAAACAGGGGAGAGGCAGCCCCAGCATTTT. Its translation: CASQTGERQPQHF. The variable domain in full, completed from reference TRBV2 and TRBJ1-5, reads EPEVTQTPSHQVTQMGQEVILRCVPISNHLYFYWYRQILGQKVEFLVSFYNNEISEKSEIFDDQFSVERPDGSNFTLKIRSTKLEDSAMYFCASQTGERQPQHFGDGTRLSIL.

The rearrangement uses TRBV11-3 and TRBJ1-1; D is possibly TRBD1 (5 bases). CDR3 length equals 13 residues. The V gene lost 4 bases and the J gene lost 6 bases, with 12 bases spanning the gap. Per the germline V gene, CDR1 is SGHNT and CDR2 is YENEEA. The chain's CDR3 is CASSSEWGSEAFF. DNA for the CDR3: TGTGCCAGCAGCTCGGAATGGGGCTCTGAAGCTTTCTTT.

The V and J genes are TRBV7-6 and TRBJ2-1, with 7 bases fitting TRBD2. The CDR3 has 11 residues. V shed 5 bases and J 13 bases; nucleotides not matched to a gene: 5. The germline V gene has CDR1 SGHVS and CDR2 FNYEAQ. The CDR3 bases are TGTGCCAGCAGCGTCCGGGACTACCAGTTCTTC. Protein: CASSVRDYQFF. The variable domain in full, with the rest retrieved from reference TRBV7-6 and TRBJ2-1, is GAGVSQSPRYKVTKRGQDVALRCDPISGHVSLYWYRQALGQGPEFLTYFNYEAQQDKSGLPNDRFSAERPEGSISTLTIQRTEQRDSAMYRCASSVRDYQFFGPGTRLTVL.

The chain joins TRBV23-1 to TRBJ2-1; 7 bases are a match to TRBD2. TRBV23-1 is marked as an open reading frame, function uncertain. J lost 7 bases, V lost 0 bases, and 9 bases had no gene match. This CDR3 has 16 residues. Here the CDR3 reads CASSQSGRERRNEQFF. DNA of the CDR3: TGCGCCAGCAGTCAATCAGGGCGGGAGAGGAGAAATGAGCAGTTCTTC.

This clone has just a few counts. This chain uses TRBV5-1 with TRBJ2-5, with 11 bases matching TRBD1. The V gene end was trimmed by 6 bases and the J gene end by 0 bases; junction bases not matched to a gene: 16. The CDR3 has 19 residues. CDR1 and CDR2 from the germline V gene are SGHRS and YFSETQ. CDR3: CASTSRTGGAREYQETQYF. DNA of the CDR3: TGCGCCAGCACCTCACGGACAGGGGGCGCGAGGGAGTACCAAGAGACCCAGTACTTC.

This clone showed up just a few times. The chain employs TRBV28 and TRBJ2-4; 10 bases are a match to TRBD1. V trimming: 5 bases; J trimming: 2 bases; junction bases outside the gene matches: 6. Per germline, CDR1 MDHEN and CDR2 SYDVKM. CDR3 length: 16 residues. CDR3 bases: TGTGCCAGCAGTCACCAGGGACAGGGGACCAAAAACATTCAGTACTTC. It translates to CASSHQGQGTKNIQYF.

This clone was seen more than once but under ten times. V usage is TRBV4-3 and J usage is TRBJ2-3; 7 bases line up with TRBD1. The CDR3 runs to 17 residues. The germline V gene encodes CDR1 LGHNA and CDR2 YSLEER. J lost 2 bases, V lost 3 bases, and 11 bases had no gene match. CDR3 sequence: CASSHGTGAMHTDTQYF. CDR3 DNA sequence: TGCGCCAGCAGCCATGGTACAGGGGCCATGCACACAGATACGCAGTATTTT.

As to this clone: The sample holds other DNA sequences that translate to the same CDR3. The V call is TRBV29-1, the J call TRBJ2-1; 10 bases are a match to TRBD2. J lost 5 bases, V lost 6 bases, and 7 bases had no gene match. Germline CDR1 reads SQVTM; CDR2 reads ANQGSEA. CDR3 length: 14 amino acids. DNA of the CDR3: TGCAGCGTGGTAGCGGGGGGTTTTGACAATGAGCAGTTCTTC. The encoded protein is CSVVAGGFDNEQFF.

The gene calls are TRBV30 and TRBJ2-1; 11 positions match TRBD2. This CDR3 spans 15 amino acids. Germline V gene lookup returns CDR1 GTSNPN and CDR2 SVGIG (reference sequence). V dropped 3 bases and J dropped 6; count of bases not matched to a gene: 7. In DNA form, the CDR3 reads TGTGCCTGGAGGGGACTAGCGGCTCTCCTCAATGAGCAGTTCTTC. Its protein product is CAWRGLAALLNEQFF.

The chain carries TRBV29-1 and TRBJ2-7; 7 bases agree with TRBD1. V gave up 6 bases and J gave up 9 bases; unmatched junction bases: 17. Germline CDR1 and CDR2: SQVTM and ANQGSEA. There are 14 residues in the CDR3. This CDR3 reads CSVGATGQSLGQYF. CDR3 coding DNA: TGCAGCGTCGGCGCTACGGGACAGTCCCTCGGGCAGTACTTC.

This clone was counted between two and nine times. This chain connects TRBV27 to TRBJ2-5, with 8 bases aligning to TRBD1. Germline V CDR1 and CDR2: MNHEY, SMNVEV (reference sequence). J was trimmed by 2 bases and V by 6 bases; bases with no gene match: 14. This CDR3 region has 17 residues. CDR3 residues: CASRQGGFYQDQETQYF. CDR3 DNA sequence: TGTGCCAGCAGACAGGGGGGTTTCTACCAAGATCAAGAGACCCAGTACTTC.

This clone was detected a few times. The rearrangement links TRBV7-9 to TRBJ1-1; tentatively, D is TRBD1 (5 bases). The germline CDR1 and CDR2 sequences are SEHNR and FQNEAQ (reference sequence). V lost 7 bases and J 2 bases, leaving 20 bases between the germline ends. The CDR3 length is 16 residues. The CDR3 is CASTPSGLGGNTEAFF. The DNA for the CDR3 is TGTGCCAGCACCCCCAGTGGTTTGGGGGGAAACACTGAAGCTTTCTTT.

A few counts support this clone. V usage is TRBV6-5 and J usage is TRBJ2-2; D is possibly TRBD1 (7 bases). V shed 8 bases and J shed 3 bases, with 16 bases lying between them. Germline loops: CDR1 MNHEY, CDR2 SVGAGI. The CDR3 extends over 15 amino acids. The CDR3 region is CASVPRRGHTGELFF. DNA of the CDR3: TGTGCCAGCGTCCCTAGGAGGGGGCACACCGGGGAGCTGTTTTTT.